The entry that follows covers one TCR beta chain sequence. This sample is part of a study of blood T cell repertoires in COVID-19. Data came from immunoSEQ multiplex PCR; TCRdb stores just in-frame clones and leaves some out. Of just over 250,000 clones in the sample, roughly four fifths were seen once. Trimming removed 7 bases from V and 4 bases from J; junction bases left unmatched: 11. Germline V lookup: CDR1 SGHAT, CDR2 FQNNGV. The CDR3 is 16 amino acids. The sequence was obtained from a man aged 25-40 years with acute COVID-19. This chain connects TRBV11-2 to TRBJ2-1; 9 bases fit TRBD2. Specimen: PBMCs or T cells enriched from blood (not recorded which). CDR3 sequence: CASTRPTSGFYNEQFF. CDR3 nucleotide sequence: TGTGCCAGCACGCGCCCGACTAGCGGATTTTACAATGAGCAGTTCTTC. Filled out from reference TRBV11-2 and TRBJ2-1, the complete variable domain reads EAGVAQSPRYKIIEKRQSVAFWCNPISGHATLYWYQQILGQGPKLLIQFQNNGVVDDSQLPKDRFSAERLKGVDSTLKIQPAKLEDSAVYLCASTRPTSGFYNEQFFGPGTRLTVL.